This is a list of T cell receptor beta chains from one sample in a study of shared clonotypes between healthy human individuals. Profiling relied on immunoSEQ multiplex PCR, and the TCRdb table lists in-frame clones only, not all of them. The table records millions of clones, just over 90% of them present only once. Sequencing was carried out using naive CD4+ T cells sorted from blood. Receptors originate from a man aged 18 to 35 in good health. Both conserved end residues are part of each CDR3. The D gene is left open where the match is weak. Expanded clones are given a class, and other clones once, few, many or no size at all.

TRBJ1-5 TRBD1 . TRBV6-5 CASGTGNQPQHF TGTGCCAGCGGGACAGGCAATCAGCCCCAGCATTTT
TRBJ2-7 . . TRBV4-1 CASSLRWGAEQYF TGCGCCAGCAGCCTCCGTTGGGGCGCCGAGCAGTACTTC
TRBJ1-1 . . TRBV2 CASSVQGPSGGTEAFF TGTGCCAGCAGTGTTCAAGGGCCCTCGGGAGGGACTGAAGCTTTCTTT
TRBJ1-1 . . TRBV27 CASSLAGGGATEAFF TGTGCCAGCAGTTTAGCGGGAGGCGGGGCAACTGAAGCTTTCTTT
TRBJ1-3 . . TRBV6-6 CASRVGGSGNTIYF TGTGCCAGCAGAGTTGGGGGGTCTGGAAACACCATATATTTT
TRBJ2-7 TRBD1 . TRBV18 CASSRQGFYEQYF TGTGCCAGCTCCCGACAGGGGTTCTACGAGCAGTACTTC
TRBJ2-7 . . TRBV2 CASSGQGGPYEQYF TGTGCCAGCAGTGGGCAGGGGGGACCCTACGAGCAGTACTTC
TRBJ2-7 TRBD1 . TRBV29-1 CSARTGIPYEQYF TGCAGCGCTAGGACAGGGATCCCCTACGAGCAGTACTTC
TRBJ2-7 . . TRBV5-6 CASRPGTSFYEQYF TGTGCCAGCAGGCCAGGGACAAGTTTCTACGAGCAGTACTTC
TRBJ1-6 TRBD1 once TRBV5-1 CASSLSGTGRSPLHF TGCGCCAGCAGCTTGAGTGGGACAGGGCGGTCACCCCTCCACTTT
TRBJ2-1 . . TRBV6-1 CAGRQASYNEQFF TGTGCCGGAAGACAGGCCTCCTACAATGAGCAGTTCTTC
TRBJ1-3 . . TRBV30 CAWSVGSGNTIYF TGTGCCTGGAGTGTAGGGAGTGGAAACACCATATATTTT
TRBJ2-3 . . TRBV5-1 CASKSKDTDTQYF TGCGCCAGCAAATCTAAAGACACAGATACGCAGTATTTT
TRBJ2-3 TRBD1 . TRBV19 CASSIGTGPDTQYF TGTGCCAGTAGTATAGGGACAGGGCCAGATACGCAGTATTTT
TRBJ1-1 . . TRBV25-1 CASSPDVKGLRANTEAFF TGTGCCAGCAGTCCTGATGTGAAGGGTCTCCGGGCGAACACTGAAGCTTTCTTT
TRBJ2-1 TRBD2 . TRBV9 CASSVVGTSVGSYGEQFF TGTGCCAGCAGCGTAGTAGGGACTAGCGTTGGGTCCTATGGTGAGCAGTTCTTC
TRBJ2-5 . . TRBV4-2 CASSQRGQETQYF TGTGCCAGCAGCCAGCGGGGACAAGAGACCCAGTACTTC
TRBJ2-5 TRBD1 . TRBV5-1 CASSFTIGQGEDETQYF TGCGCCAGCAGCTTCACTATCGGACAGGGCGAAGACGAGACCCAGTACTTC
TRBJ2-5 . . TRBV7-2 CASSETRKETQYF TGTGCCAGCAGCGAGACTAGAAAAGAGACCCAGTACTTC
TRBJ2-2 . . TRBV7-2 CASSLLSSTGNKELFF TGTGCCAGCAGCCTCCTTAGTTCCACTGGGAATAAGGAGCTGTTTTTT
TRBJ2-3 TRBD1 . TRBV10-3 CAIQDRGGTDTQYF TGTGCCATCCAGGACAGGGGAGGAACAGATACGCAGTATTTT
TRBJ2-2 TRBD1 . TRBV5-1 CASSLDRGRGTGELFF TGCGCCAGCAGCCTAGACAGGGGGCGCGGCACCGGGGAGCTGTTTTTT
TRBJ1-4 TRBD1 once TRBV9 CASSAMDRINEKLFF TGTGCCAGCAGCGCCATGGACAGGATTAATGAAAAACTGTTTTTT
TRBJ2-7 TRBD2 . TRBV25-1 CASSEGGRASYEQYF TGTGCCAGCAGTGAAGGCGGGAGGGCCTCCTACGAGCAGTACTTC
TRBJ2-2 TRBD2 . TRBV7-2 CASSLQTSVNTGELFF TGTGCCAGCAGCCTTCAGACTAGCGTGAACACCGGGGAGCTGTTTTTT
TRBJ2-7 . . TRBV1 CTSSHQDRGPYEQYF TGCACCAGCAGCCATCAGGACAGGGGGCCCTACGAGCAGTACTTC
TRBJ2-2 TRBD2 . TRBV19 CASRTSGTRNTGELFF TGTGCCAGTAGAACCTCCGGGACTAGAAACACCGGGGAGCTGTTTTTT
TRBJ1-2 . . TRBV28 CASSPGGSNYGYTF TGTGCCAGCAGTCCGGGTGGTTCTAACTATGGCTACACCTTC
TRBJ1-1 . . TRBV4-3 CASSQDRTANTEAFF TGCGCCAGCAGCCAGGATCGGACAGCGAACACTGAAGCTTTCTTT
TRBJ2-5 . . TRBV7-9 CASSFFQDQETQYF TGTGCCAGCAGCTTCTTCCAGGACCAAGAGACCCAGTACTTC
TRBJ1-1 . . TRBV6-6 CASPRQENTEAFF TGTGCCAGCCCACGACAGGAGAACACTGAAGCTTTCTTT
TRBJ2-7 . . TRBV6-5 CASSYSIFGSQYF TGTGCCAGCAGTTACTCGATTTTCGGGTCTCAGTACTTC
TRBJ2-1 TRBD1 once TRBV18 CASSPQGAGNEQFF TGTGCCAGCTCCCCACAGGGGGCGGGTAATGAGCAGTTCTTC
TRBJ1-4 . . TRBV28 CASSSGAGNEKLFF TGTGCCAGCAGCTCAGGGGCCGGTAATGAAAAACTGTTTTTT
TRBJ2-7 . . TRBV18 CASSSLGSFQSYEQYF TGTGCCAGCTCTTCTCTGGGATCGTTCCAGTCCTACGAGCAGTACTTC
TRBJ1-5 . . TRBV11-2 CASSLSAGPASNQPQHF TGTGCCAGCAGCTTATCCGCGGGCCCGGCGAGCAATCAGCCCCAGCATTTT
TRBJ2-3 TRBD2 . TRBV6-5 CASSYAPGLATDTQYF TGTGCCAGCAGTTACGCACCGGGACTAGCCACAGATACGCAGTATTTT
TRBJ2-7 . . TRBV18 CASSPPSGAYEQYF TGTGCCAGCTCACCACCCTCGGGGGCCTACGAGCAGTACTTC
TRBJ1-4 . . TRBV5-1 CASSLGTNEKLFF TGCGCCAGCAGCTTGGGTACTAATGAAAAACTGTTTTTT
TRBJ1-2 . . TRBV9 CASSVQEDPYGYTF TGTGCCAGCAGCGTACAGGAGGATCCGTATGGCTACACCTTC
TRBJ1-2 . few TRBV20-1 CSAPPGVGYTF TGCAGTGCCCCGCCTGGGGTTGGCTACACCTTC
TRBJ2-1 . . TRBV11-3 CASSFSLGGTYNEQFF TGTGCCAGCAGCTTTAGTCTAGGAGGGACCTACAATGAGCAGTTCTTC
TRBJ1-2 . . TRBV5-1 CASSSGELSYGYTF TGCGCCAGCAGTTCGGGGGAGCTTAGCTATGGCTACACCTTC
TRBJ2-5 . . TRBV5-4 CASSFGSEGETQYF TGTGCCAGCAGCTTCGGGAGCGAGGGAGAGACCCAGTACTTC
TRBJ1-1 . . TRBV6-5 CAIQGEGTEAFF TGTGCCATCCAGGGCGAGGGCACTGAAGCTTTCTTT
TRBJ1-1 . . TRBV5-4 CASSFGSAEAFF TGTGCCAGCAGCTTCGGTTCGGCTGAAGCTTTCTTT
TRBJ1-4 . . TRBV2 CASRDQARANEKLFF TGTGCCAGCAGGGACCAAGCGAGGGCTAATGAAAAACTGTTTTTT
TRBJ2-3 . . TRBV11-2 CASSLNGRGTDTQYF TGTGCCAGCAGCTTGAACGGGAGAGGCACAGATACGCAGTATTTT
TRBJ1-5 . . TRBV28 CASSLLQAYQPQHF TGTGCCAGCAGTTTATTACAAGCCTATCAGCCCCAGCATTTT
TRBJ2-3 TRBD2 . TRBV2 CASSLPSGSGTDTQYF TGTGCCAGCAGCCTACCAAGCGGGAGTGGCACAGATACGCAGTATTTT
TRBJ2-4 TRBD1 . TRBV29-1 CSVSGQPNIQYF TGCAGCGTGTCGGGACAGCCAAACATTCAGTACTTC
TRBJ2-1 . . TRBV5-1 CASSLYSNEQFF TGCGCCAGCAGCTTGTACAGCAATGAGCAGTTCTTC
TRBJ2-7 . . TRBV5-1 CASSFGAEQYF TGCGCCAGCAGCTTCGGGGCCGAGCAGTACTTC
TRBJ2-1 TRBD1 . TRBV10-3 CAIRGQDTRSDEQFF TGTGCCATCAGAGGACAGGACACAAGGTCGGATGAGCAGTTCTTC
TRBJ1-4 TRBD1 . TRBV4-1 CASSPRDRGTTNEKLFF TGCGCCAGCAGCCCTCGGGACAGGGGAACAACTAATGAAAAACTGTTTTTT